This TCR beta chain was found in a study of T cell responses to AZD1222 COVID-19 vaccine. Study-wide results and caveats: The study found Spike-specific TCR breadth and depth rose after two AZD1222 doses.

The CDR3 contains 13 residues. Germline CDR1 is LGHNA and CDR2 is YSLEER. V gave up 1 base and J gave up 5 bases, with 8 bases separating them. Assay: immunoSEQ multiplex PCR; the TCRdb copy retains only in-frame clones and omits some. The table lists about 80,000 clones, approximately 90% of them singletons. Comment on this clone: Its antigen is still unknown.

The TCR originated in an adult in good health. The rearrangement joins TRBV4-3 to TRBJ1-1; D uncertain. The sequences come from peripheral blood, collected on day 0 of AZD1222 vaccination. CDR3 nucleotides: TGCGCCAGCAGCCAAGGCCTGGGGACTGAAGCTTTCTTT. It codes for CASSQGLGTEAFF.